This TCR beta chain was identified during a study of T cells in Graves' hyperthyroidism and ophthalmopathy. Study information: The initial diagnosis was the point when peripheral blood was collected, ahead of any treatment.

CDR3 length: 16 amino acids. V was pared by 0 bases and J by 6 bases, with 17 bases between. Germline-derived CDR1 and CDR2 are LGHNA and YSLEER. Study observations and caveats: Ophthalmopathy cases were set apart from stable hyperthyroidism by a 13 V-J model.

This clonotype was seen more than once but under ten times. The target antigen is unknown. Amplification of TCR beta CDR3 regions was performed using RNA transcripts as template. HTBI primers were the set used in a first-round RT-PCR of the TCR CDR3. Using its own MiXCR run on the multiplex PCR reads, TCRdb lists one record per CDR3 protein. The sample carries about 640,000 distinct CDR3 sequences, 20% to 25% recorded once. The source of the PBMCs was approximately 9.5 ml of fresh peripheral blood. This TCR came from a man aged 25 to 40 with Graves' ophthalmopathy. This chain connects TRBV4-3 to TRBJ1-1; D is perhaps TRBD1 (5 bases). Sequencing input: blood. CDR3 coding DNA: TGCGCCAGCAGCCAAGATCTCGGGACCGCGGGCGCTGAAGCTTTCTTT. Translated: CASSQDLGTAGAEAFF.